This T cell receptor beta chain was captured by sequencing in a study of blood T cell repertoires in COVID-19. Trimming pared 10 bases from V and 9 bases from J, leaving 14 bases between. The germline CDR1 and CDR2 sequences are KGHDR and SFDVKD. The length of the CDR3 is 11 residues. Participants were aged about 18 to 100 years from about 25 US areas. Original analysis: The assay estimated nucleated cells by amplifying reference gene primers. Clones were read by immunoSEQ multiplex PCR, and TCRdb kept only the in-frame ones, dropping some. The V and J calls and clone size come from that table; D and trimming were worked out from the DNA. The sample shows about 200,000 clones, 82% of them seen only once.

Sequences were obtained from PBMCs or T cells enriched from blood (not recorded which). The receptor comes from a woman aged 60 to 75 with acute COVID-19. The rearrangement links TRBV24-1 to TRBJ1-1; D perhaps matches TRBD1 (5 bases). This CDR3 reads CATAAGGKAFF. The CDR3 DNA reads TGTGCCACGGCTGCCGGGGGAAAAGCTTTCTTT.